This TCR beta chain was observed in a study of blood T cells in healthy people across ages. Donors were healthy Caucasian individuals from Russia aged roughly 6 to 95. The junction had 10 bases not matched to a gene; V was cut back by 3 bases and J by 6 bases. The CDR3 sequence is 16 residues long. Germline V CDR1 and CDR2: SGHRS, YFSETQ. PCR was performed a second time for roughly 7 to 11 cycles using a sample-barcoded 5' primer and a J-beta primer mix. TCRdb redid the calling of the 5' RACE reads with MiXCR, one entry per CDR3 protein. The sample shows roughly 800,000 distinct CDR3 sequences, just under 25% of them seen only once. These data were also filed under a second study, of T cells of mothers and their children. That source reports: Once extracted, all RNA went into cDNA synthesis at about 1.5 ug per 15 ul. In both related and unrelated pairs, TCR recombination output is shaped similarly by thymic selection.

The V and J genes are TRBV5-1 and TRBJ2-1, with 9 bases identical to TRBD2. This receptor was identified in a boy between 10 and 17 years old in good health. Sequencing was done on a sample of blood. The CDR3 DNA sequence: TGCGCCAGCAGCTGGGGACCAGCGGGGGGTGGCAATGAGCAGTTCTTC. Encoded protein: CASSWGPAGGGNEQFF. Complete variable domain (other parts from reference TRBV5-1 and TRBJ2-1): KAGVTQTPRYLIKTRGQQVTLSCSPISGHRSVSWYQQTPGQGLQFLFEYFSETQRNKGNFPGRFSGRQFSNSRSEMNVSTLELGDSALYLCASSWGPAGGGNEQFFGPGTRLTVL.